The next 19 T cell receptor beta chains were all read from a single sample in a study of blood T cell repertoires in COVID-19 (TCRdb year 2020). Libraries came from the immunoSEQ multiplex PCR assay. The immuneACCESS repertoire file appears here via TCRdb, limited to in-frame rearrangements. These files lack a portion of the clones; in checked studies, under half of the deficit traces to unresolved V genes, and the cause of the others is not known. This sample comprises fewer than 120,000 clones, around three quarters of them detected only once. Together, the top ten hold 7.6% of the sample. The material sequenced was peripheral blood. The source is a woman in her sixties or seventies with acute or convalescent COVID-19.

The V and J genes are TRBV9 and TRBJ2-2; D possibly corresponds to TRBD1 (6 bases). The CDR3 sequence is 15 residues long. Germline assignment: CDR1 SGDLS and CDR2 YYNGEE. Trimming cost V 4 bases and J 2 bases, with 12 bases left between them. The CDR3 bases are TGTGCCAGCAGCCTAGGACAGAGTAACACCGGGGAGCTGTTTTTT. Residues: CASSLGQSNTGELFF. The full variable domain, rest sourced from reference TRBV9 and TRBJ2-2, is DSGVTQTPKHLITATGQRVTLRCSPRSGDLSVYWYQQSLDQGLQFLIQYYNGEERAKGNILERFSAQQFPDLHSELNLSSLELGDSALYFCASSLGQSNTGELFFGEGSRLTVL.

The chain combines TRBV6-5 with TRBJ1-4; possible D gene TRBD1, 5 bases. The CDR3 sequence is 15 residues long. Trimming stripped 5 bases from V and 4 bases from J, with 14 bases between. Germline V gene sequence: CDR1 MNHEY, CDR2 SVGAGI. The CDR3 here is CASSPETELNEKLFF. CDR3 nucleotide sequence: TGTGCCAGCAGTCCAGAGACAGAGCTTAATGAAAAACTGTTTTTT.

The chain is built from TRBV6-6 and TRBJ2-7, with 7 bases matching TRBD1. V dropped 5 bases and J dropped 2; count of bases not matched to a gene: 9. Germline CDR1 and CDR2: MNHNY and SVGAGI (reference sequence). This CDR3 region has 15 residues. The CDR3 sequence is CASSPRQGAAYEQYF. The CDR3 DNA is TGTGCCAGCAGTCCTAGACAGGGAGCAGCCTACGAGCAGTACTTC.

This clone appeared a single time. V and J are TRBV23-1 and TRBJ1-5; D remains unclear. TRBV23-1 is an ORF, and what it does is uncertain. CDR3 length equals 17 residues. V was shortened by 0 bases and J by 7 bases, with 19 bases between the two germline ends. The CDR3 loop is CASSQSTPKKAGQPQHF. CDR3 in DNA: TGCGCCAGCAGTCAATCGACCCCGAAGAAGGCGGGCCAGCCCCAGCATTTT.

This clone was detected once. The V call is TRBV5-1, the J call TRBJ1-3, with TRBD1 matching over 10 bases. The CDR3 is 16 residues long. Germline lookup yields CDR1 SGHRS and CDR2 YFSETQ. Losses at the gene ends were 0 bases for V and 4 bases for J; bases not matched to a gene: 4. The CDR3 DNA reads TGCGCCAGCAGCTTGGCCGGGACAGGGGTCGGAAACACCATATATTTT. Residues: CASSLAGTGVGNTIYF.

This sequence joins TRBV27 and TRBJ2-7; 7 nucleotides agree with TRBD1. Germline loops: CDR1 MNHEY, CDR2 SMNVEV (reference sequence). This CDR3 spans 15 amino acids. The V gene end was trimmed by 6 bases and the J gene end by 0 bases; junction bases not matched to a gene: 8. The DNA of the CDR3 is TGTGCCAGCAGGTTAACAGGGGCGAGCTCCTACGAGCAGTACTTC. Its translation is CASRLTGASSYEQYF.

This chain links TRBV6-5 with TRBJ1-1; perhaps TRBD1 as D (5 bases). V gave up 6 bases and J gave up 3 bases, with 11 bases separating them. The CDR3 has 13 amino acids. Germline V lookup: CDR1 MNHEY, CDR2 SVGAGI. The CDR3 loop is CASRPGGYTEAFF. The DNA of the CDR3 is TGTGCCAGCAGACCCGGGGGGTACACTGAAGCTTTCTTT.

This clone has more than one count but fewer than ten. The chain couples TRBV6-6 to TRBJ2-7, with 9 bases fitting TRBD1. The ends lost 4 bases at V and 0 bases at J; junction bases unmatched: 7. This CDR3 region has 16 residues. Looked up from germline, CDR1 is MNHNY and CDR2 is SVGAGI (reference sequence). DNA for the CDR3: TGTGCCAGCAGTTCCCGCGGACAGGGGAGCTCCTACGAGCAGTACTTC. It specifies CASSSRGQGSSYEQYF.

The J gene is TRBJ1-2, the V gene TRBV30; possible D gene TRBD1, 5 bases. This CDR3 spans 15 amino acids. CDR1 GTSNPN and CDR2 SVGIG come from the germline V gene (reference sequence). Trimming left V 4 bases short and J 5 bases short, with 20 bases between. The CDR3 DNA sequence: TGTGCCTGGAAACCCCCCGGGTGGGGGAGGTATGGCTACACCTTC. Translated: CAWKPPGWGRYGYTF. Full variable domain (outside the CDR3, taken from reference TRBV30 and TRBJ1-2): SQTIHQWPATLVQPVGSPLSLECTVEGTSNPNLYWYRQAAGRGLQLLFYSVGIGQISSEVPQNLSASRPQDRQFILSSKKLLLSDSGFYLCAWKPPGWGRYGYTFGSGTRLTVV.

The chain carries TRBV7-9 and TRBJ1-2, with 11 nucleotides matching TRBD1. Germline V lookup: CDR1 SEHNR, CDR2 FQNEAQ (reference sequence). With V trimmed by 5 bases and J by 5 bases, 7 bases remained unmatched. This CDR3 has 15 residues. The CDR3 sequence is CASSQGDRGKYGYTF. The DNA of the CDR3 is TGTGCCAGCAGCCAGGGGGACAGGGGGAAGTATGGCTACACCTTC.

The CDR3 bases are TGTGCCAGCAGCCCCCGGGACAGGGTAGCCTACGAGCAGTACTTC. Its protein product is CASSPRDRVAYEQYF. The rearrangement joins TRBV28 to TRBJ2-7, with 9 bases that match TRBD1. This CDR3 has 15 amino acids. With V trimmed by 6 bases and J by 2 bases, 8 bases remained unmatched. Germline assignment: CDR1 MDHEN and CDR2 SYDVKM.

The CDR3 bases are TGTGCCAGCAGCCCGGACAGGGGGGCAGATACGCAGTATTTT. It is translated as CASSPDRGADTQYF. This chain joins TRBV7-2 and TRBJ2-3; TRBD1 matches at 10 bases. The trim removed 5 bases at V and 4 bases at J, leaving 3 bases unmatched. Germline V gene data show CDR1 as SGHTA and CDR2 as FQGNSA. This CDR3 has 14 residues. The full variable domain, in which reference TRBV7-2 and TRBJ2-3 provide the parts outside the CDR3, is GAGVSQSPSNKVTEKGKDVELRCDPISGHTALYWYRQSLGQGLEFLIYFQGNSAPDKSGLPSDRFSAERTGGSVSTLTIQRTQQEDSAVYLCASSPDRGADTQYFGPGTRLTVL.

The rearrangement links TRBV28 to TRBJ1-4; 9 bases are a match to TRBD1. The CDR3 extends over 16 amino acids. The V segment lost 6 bases and the J segment 4 bases; nucleotides outside the gene matches: 9. Germline V gene data show CDR1 as MDHEN and CDR2 as SYDVKM. CDR3 in amino acids: CASRVPGQGDNEKLFF. The CDR3 DNA follows: TGTGCCAGCAGAGTCCCGGGACAGGGCGATAATGAAAAACTGTTTTTT.

The chain has TRBV5-1 and TRBJ2-4; 9 bases fit TRBD1. Germline V gene data show CDR1 as SGHRS and CDR2 as YFSETQ. The CDR3 is made up of 15 amino acids. With 0 bases clipped from V and 8 bases from J, the junction kept 6 bases outside the gene matches. CDR3 DNA sequence: TGCGCCAGCAGCTTGGGGGACAGGGAGAATGACATTCAGTACTTC. This gives the protein CASSLGDRENDIQYF.

J is TRBJ1-6 and V is TRBV6-6, with a possible D match to TRBD1 (6 bases). V lost 7 bases and J lost 0, with 16 bases in between. CDR1 is MNHNY, CDR2 SVGAGI, per germline (reference sequence). This CDR3 has 17 residues. The CDR3 region is CASTRTAMSSYNSPLHF. In DNA, the CDR3 is TGTGCCAGCACTCGGACAGCGATGAGCTCCTATAATTCACCCCTCCACTTT.

This clone was seen only a few times. This chain joins TRBV10-3 and TRBJ1-3, with D possibly matching TRBD1 (6 bases). This CDR3 is 15 amino acids long. The V and J ends lost 11 bases and 2 bases respectively, with 19 bases between them. Germline V CDR1 and CDR2: ENHRY, SYGVKD. CDR3: CAYAGGASTGNTIYF. CDR3 DNA: TGTGCCTATGCCGGGGGGGCTTCCACTGGAAACACCATATATTTT.

The chain couples TRBV2 to TRBJ2-7; 9 nucleotides agree with TRBD1. Germline V gene data show CDR1 as SNHLY and CDR2 as FYNNEI. The trim removed 6 bases at V and 6 bases at J, leaving 15 bases unmatched. The CDR3 contains 16 residues. This chain's CDR3 is CASRETTGGRLSEQYF. DNA for the CDR3: TGTGCCAGCAGGGAAACCACAGGGGGCCGGTTGAGCGAGCAGTACTTC.

This clone was detected only once. The rearrangement uses TRBV23-1 and TRBJ2-7; a weak D match, TRBD1 (6 bases). TRBV23-1 is an open reading frame whose function is uncertain. Trimming took 10 bases from V and 0 from J, leaving 10 bases between them. The length of the CDR3 is 12 residues. Here the CDR3 reads CATGQPSYEQYF. The CDR3 nucleotides read TGCGCCACCGGACAGCCCTCCTACGAGCAGTACTTC.

This chain links TRBV27 with TRBJ1-5; D is possibly TRBD1 (5 bases). The germline V gene encodes CDR1 MNHEY and CDR2 SMNVEV (reference sequence). The germline V and J ends were trimmed by 8 bases and 0 bases, with 20 bases remaining between them. This CDR3 is 17 amino acids long. The CDR3 region has the DNA TGTGCCAGCGGCACCGGGACTCAGGGTTATAGCAATCAGCCCCAGCATTTT. The encoded protein is CASGTGTQGYSNQPQHF.